The clone carrying this T cell receptor (beta chain) appeared many times. As yet, its antigen is unknown. V lost 2 bases to trimming and J lost 9 bases; unmatched junction nucleotides: 21. Germline V gene data show CDR1 as SGHAT and CDR2 as FQNNGV. The CDR3 consists of 19 residues. Together with thyroid ultrasound, orbital computed tomography, serum thyroxine and TRAb, clinical symptoms were used for diagnoses. The data derive from a study of T cells in Graves' hyperthyroidism and ophthalmopathy. Template material for amplifying TCR beta CDR3 regions consisted of RNA transcripts. Primed by the HTBI set, a first-round RT-PCR was run on the TCR CDR3. TCRdb itself ran the multiplex PCR reads through MiXCR, one entry per CDR3 protein. The table shows around 380,000 distinct CDR3 sequences, with approximately 13% occurring only once. Study-wide findings and caveats: Median prediction lead before ophthalmopathy onset was about 6.7 months with the model. Most clonotypes that expanded in the thyroid above 0.001 also showed up in blood.

The chain uses TRBV11-2 and TRBJ2-1, with 8 bases identical to TRBD2. The clonotype originates from a man aged 25 to 40 with Graves' hyperthyroidism that later progressed to Graves' ophthalmopathy. Sample: blood. The CDR3 sequence is CASSLSELILLAGQVEQFF. DNA for the CDR3: TGTGCCAGCAGCTTATCCGAGCTTATCTTGCTAGCGGGTCAGGTTGAGCAGTTCTTC.